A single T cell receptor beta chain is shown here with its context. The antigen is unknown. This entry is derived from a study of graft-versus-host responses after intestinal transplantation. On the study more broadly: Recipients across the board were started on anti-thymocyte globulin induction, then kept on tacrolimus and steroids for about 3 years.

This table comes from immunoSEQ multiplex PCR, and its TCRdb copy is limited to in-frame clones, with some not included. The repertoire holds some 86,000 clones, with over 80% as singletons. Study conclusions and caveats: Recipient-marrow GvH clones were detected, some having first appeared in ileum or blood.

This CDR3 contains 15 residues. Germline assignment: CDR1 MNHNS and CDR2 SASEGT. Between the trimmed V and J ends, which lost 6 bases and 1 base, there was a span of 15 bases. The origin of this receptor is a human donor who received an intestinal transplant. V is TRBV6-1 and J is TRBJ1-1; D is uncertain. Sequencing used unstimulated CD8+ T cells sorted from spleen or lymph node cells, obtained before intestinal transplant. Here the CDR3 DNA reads TGTGCCAGCAGGGACGGATGGGGAAAGAACACTGAAGCTTTCTTT. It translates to CASRDGWGKNTEAFF.